The T cell receptor (beta chain) described here comes from a study of blood T cell repertoires in COVID-19. Across the whole study: There were acute and convalescent COVID-19 samples, and they came from the United States, Italy and Spain. T cells, B-cell-depleted T cells, or PBMCs supplied cDNA or gDNA.

In the authors' workflow: Amplification from reference gene primers served as the basis for estimated nucleated cell counts. Some clones are missing from TCRdb's copy, which holds only in-frame ones; the method was immunoSEQ multiplex PCR. D and trimming come from the DNA, and the V and J calls and clone size come from that table. The repertoire holds about 49,000 clones, with 77% as singletons. V was pared by 5 bases and J by 5 bases, with 15 bases between. The CDR3 loop spans 14 amino acids. The V gene's germline CDR1 is SGHTA and CDR2 FQGNSA. The table lists this clone with a few counts. Sequencing was carried out using peripheral blood. The J gene is TRBJ1-2, the V gene TRBV7-2; D unclear. This TCR came from a man between 70 and 80 years old with active or convalescent COVID-19. CDR3 sequence: CASSPEPGLYGYTF. The DNA of the CDR3 is TGTGCCAGCAGCCCAGAGCCAGGACTTTATGGCTACACCTTC.